These T cell receptor beta chains were read from a single sample in a study of CD8+ T cells in alopecia areata. The method was immunoSEQ multiplex PCR; TCRdb's version includes in-frame clones alone and lacks a portion of them. The sample includes some 110,000 clones, less than 75% of them seen just once. The starting material was CD8+ T cells sorted from blood, obtained at week 24, from a patient treated with tofacitinib. Receptor source: a human donor with alopecia areata. CDR3s include the opening cysteine and the closing phenylalanine or tryptophan. A D gene is named only where the DNA matches it firmly. Rows may omit the clone size; those that give it use once, few, many or a size class.

v_gene,d_gene,j_gene,abundance,CDR3aa,CDR3nt
TRBV27,.,TRBJ1-1,.,CASSLGNPNTEAFF,TGTGCCAGCAGTCTGGGGAACCCGAACACTGAAGCTTTCTTT
TRBV6-6,.,TRBJ2-7,.,CASSYSDPYEQYF,TGTGCCAGCAGTTACTCAGACCCCTACGAGCAGTACTTC
TRBV29-1,.,TRBJ1-6,few,CSVRDTGNSPLHF,TGCAGCGTCCGGGACACTGGTAATTCACCCCTCCACTTT
TRBV5-6,TRBD1,TRBJ2-1,.,CASSSAEGDRRAEEQFF,TGTGCCAGCAGCTCGGCGGAGGGGGACAGGAGGGCAGAGGAGCAGTTCTTC
TRBV27,TRBD1,TRBJ2-7,.,CANDTGASYEQYF,TGTGCCAATGATACAGGGGCCTCCTACGAGCAGTACTTC
TRBV5-4,.,TRBJ2-1,.,CASSILAYSKQFF,TGTGCCAGCAGCATTCTCGCCTATAGTAAGCAGTTCTTC
TRBV7-6,TRBD1,TRBJ1-6,.,CASSSNTRGQGTPLHF,TGTGCCAGCAGCTCAAACACGCGGGGACAGGGGACACCCCTCCACTTT
TRBV11-2,.,TRBJ2-5,.,CASSLDMETQYF,TGTGCCAGCAGCTTAGATATGGAGACCCAGTACTTC
TRBV5-6,TRBD1,TRBJ1-1,.,CASSYWTGGTEAFF,TGTGCCAGCAGCTACTGGACAGGGGGCACTGAAGCTTTCTTT
TRBV6-5,TRBD1,TRBJ1-1,.,CASSWTGENTEAFF,TGTGCCAGCAGTTGGACAGGGGAGAACACTGAAGCTTTCTTT
TRBV11-1,.,TRBJ2-4,.,CASNDLGEGAKNIQYF,TGTGCCAGCAATGATCTAGGGGAAGGGGCCAAAAACATTCAGTACTTC
TRBV27,.,TRBJ1-5,.,CASRPTGSNQPQHF,TGTGCCAGCAGACCGACAGGTAGCAATCAGCCCCAGCATTTT
TRBV13,TRBD2,TRBJ2-7,.,CASSLALAGPTYEQYF,TGTGCCAGCAGCTTAGCACTAGCGGGCCCTACCTACGAGCAGTACTTC
TRBV7-9,.,TRBJ2-1,.,CASSQTSVHNEQFF,TGTGCCAGCAGCCAAACTAGTGTCCACAATGAGCAGTTCTTC
TRBV27,.,TRBJ2-7,.,CASSLTSSGYEQYF,TGTGCCAGCAGTTTAACGTCTAGTGGGTACGAGCAGTACTTC
TRBV7-2,.,TRBJ2-7,.,CASSLDGADSSYEQYF,TGTGCCAGCAGCTTAGACGGGGCGGACAGCTCTTACGAGCAGTACTTC
TRBV9,TRBD1,TRBJ2-7,.,CASSVGGGGYEQYF,TGTGCCAGCAGCGTAGGAGGGGGCGGGTACGAGCAGTACTTC